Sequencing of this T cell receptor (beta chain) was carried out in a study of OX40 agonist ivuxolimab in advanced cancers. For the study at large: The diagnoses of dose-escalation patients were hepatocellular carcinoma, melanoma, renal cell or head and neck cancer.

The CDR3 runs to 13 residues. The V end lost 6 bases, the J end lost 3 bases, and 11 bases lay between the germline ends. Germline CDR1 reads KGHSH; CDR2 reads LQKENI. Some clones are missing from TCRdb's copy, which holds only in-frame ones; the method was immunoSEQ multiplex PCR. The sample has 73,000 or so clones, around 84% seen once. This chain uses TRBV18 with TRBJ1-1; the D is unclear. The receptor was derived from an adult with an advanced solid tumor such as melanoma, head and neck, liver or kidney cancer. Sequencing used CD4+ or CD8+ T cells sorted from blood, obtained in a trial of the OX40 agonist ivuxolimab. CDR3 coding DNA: TGTGCCAGCTCCACGAGATCCGACACTGAAGCTTTCTTT. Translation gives CASSTRSDTEAFF.